The rows below give T cell receptor beta chains drawn from one sample of a study of cytomegalovirus exposure and HLA in healthy donors. Clones were read by immunoSEQ multiplex PCR, and TCRdb kept only the in-frame ones, dropping some. The sample consists of 54,000 or so clones, about 71% of them appearing once. The sequenced sample consisted of PBMCs. Every receptor here comes from a woman aged 55-70 years in good health and CMV-seropositive. Both conserved end residues are trimmed from each CDR3. Fields, in order: D gene, J gene, V gene, CDR3 protein. D genes are given only for firm matches.

-	TRBJ2-4	TRBV5-1	ASSLGGAGKNIQY
TRBD2	TRBJ2-1	TRBV18	ASSPRTSGGEGEQF
TRBD1	TRBJ1-4	TRBV6-6	ATRGTGEKLF
-	TRBJ1-5	TRBV7-2	ASSPGLSGQPQH
-	TRBJ1-2	TRBV30	AWSGGNYGYT
TRBD1	TRBJ2-7	TRBV9	ASSEGQAQIYEQY
-	TRBJ1-1	TRBV2	AIRPQGGTEAF
-	TRBJ2-3	TRBV6-6	ASSYGGGGTDTQY
-	TRBJ2-5	TRBV5-4	ASSFGGLERTAQY
TRBD1	TRBJ1-6	TRBV27	ASSTIPGTGSSPLH
TRBD1	TRBJ2-3	TRBV6-1	ASSPRQGLTDTQY
-	TRBJ2-3	TRBV5-4	ASSLPGTGTDTQY
-	TRBJ2-1	TRBV6-5	ASSYSNEQF
-	TRBJ2-5	TRBV5-1	ASSLLGGDEETQY
TRBD1	TRBJ2-5	TRBV5-1	ASSLNTGGQETQY
TRBD1	TRBJ2-7	TRBV6-1	ASMRAGGLYEQY
-	TRBJ2-1	TRBV6-1	ASSEYGPSQF
-	TRBJ1-5	TRBV11-1	ASTRQH
TRBD1	TRBJ2-3	TRBV5-1	ASSLGQGPEDTQY
-	TRBJ2-1	TRBV28	ASSLRGGYNEQF
-	TRBJ2-5	TRBV6-1	ASVGVGYRETQY
-	TRBJ1-5	TRBV7-2	ASSLAQGRGQPQH
-	TRBJ2-7	TRBV11-2	ASSLILADEQY
TRBD1	TRBJ2-3	TRBV9	ASSVFRTGGADTQY
TRBD2	TRBJ2-7	TRBV2	ASSDIAGGQNEQY
TRBD1	TRBJ1-1	TRBV7-8	ASRESRGTIFDTEAF
TRBD1	TRBJ1-6	TRBV4-1	ASSSPPGTDNSPLH
TRBD1	TRBJ2-7	TRBV18	ASLRDRDSYEQY
-	TRBJ2-3	TRBV14	ASSHHAGDTDTQY
TRBD1	TRBJ1-1	TRBV6-5	ASSWSVTGAGEAF
TRBD1	TRBJ1-1	TRBV5-6	ASSFSTGGRTEAF
-	TRBJ1-4	TRBV5-1	ASSLFGGATNEKLF
-	TRBJ2-3	TRBV6-1	ASRELVTPPTQY
TRBD1	-	TRBV19	ASRPASTGNYEQY
-	TRBJ2-1	TRBV11-2	ASSLASTLIF
-	TRBJ1-6	TRBV27	ASSMRGGVDSPLH
-	TRBJ2-3	TRBV5-1	ASSPTGRGRTDTQY
-	TRBJ1-6	TRBV5-5	ASSTGFGDSPLH
TRBD2	TRBJ2-2	TRBV4-2	ASSPGLAGGPNTGELF
TRBD2	TRBJ2-1	TRBV5-1	ASSLGSSGGYNEQF
-	TRBJ1-2	TRBV7-9	ASSQEDRVTYGYT
TRBD2	TRBJ2-3	TRBV19	ASTGGGARPDTQY
TRBD2	TRBJ2-1	TRBV6-5	ATGGGYNEQF
-	TRBJ1-2	TRBV5-1	ASSPGPSDSNYGYT
-	TRBJ1-2	TRBV9	ASTTNYGYT
-	TRBJ1-1	TRBV9	ASSVDLTENTEAF
TRBD1	TRBJ1-1	TRBV2	ASRTGGRTEAF
-	TRBJ1-1	TRBV5-6	ASSPVGGVVNTEAF
TRBD1	TRBJ1-2	TRBV5-1	ASSSSTGVAGYT
-	TRBJ2-5	TRBV7-2	ASSPNSGAQETQY
-	TRBJ1-6	TRBV28	ASSSSQGPNSPLH
-	TRBJ1-1	TRBV19	ASSMAGSAEAF
TRBD1	TRBJ2-3	TRBV30	AWSRMNRGDTQY